This T cell receptor beta chain is drawn from a study of tumor-infiltrating lymphocytes in primary liver carcinoma. General study points: Only about 7.5-24% of top clones were detected in all five tumor regions. Overlap between tumor regions exceeded overlap of tumor with adjacent tissue or blood. Tumor tissue displayed a significantly greater top-250-clone fraction than blood (p = 0.039).

The study co-extracted DNA and RNA from 20-30 mg of unsorted bulk tissue. V was shortened by 4 bases and J by 6 bases, with 15 bases between the two germline ends. The CDR3 totals 15 residues. In germline, CDR1 is MNHNY, CDR2 SVGAGI (reference sequence). In regard to this clonotype: Its matching antigen is unknown.

A constant-region primer primed TCR beta cDNA synthesis from around 500 ng of total RNA. ARM-PCR was slightly modified, and three nested multiplex PCR rounds with it gave rise to the TCR beta libraries. A C-beta reverse primer was combined with TRBV1-TRBV30 forward primers in the first two PCR rounds, and each round had approximately 10 cycles. Each CDR3 protein gets one entry after TCRdb re-called the multiplex PCR reads with MiXCR. The sample carries more than 70,000 distinct CDR3 sequences, around 70% recorded once. The sample comprised liver tumor tissue from sampling region 1. The subset denotes: tumor region T1, superior pole. The genes are TRBV6-6 and TRBJ2-2; TRBD2 might be the D (6 bases). The receptor comes from a man between 40 and 49 years old with primary liver carcinoma and hepatitis B virus infection. CDR3: CASSCPGDGAGELFF. CDR3 bases: TGTGCCAGCAGTTGCCCGGGAGATGGCGCCGGGGAGCTGTTTTTT.